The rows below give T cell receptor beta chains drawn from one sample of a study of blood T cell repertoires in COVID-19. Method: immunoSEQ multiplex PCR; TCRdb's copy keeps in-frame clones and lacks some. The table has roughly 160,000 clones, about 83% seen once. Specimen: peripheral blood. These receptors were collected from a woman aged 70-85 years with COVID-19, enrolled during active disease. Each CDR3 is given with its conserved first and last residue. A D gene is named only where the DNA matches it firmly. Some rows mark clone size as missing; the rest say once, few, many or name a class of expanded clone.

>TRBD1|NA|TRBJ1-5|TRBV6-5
TGTGCCAGCAGAGCCACCAGGGGGAATCAGCCCCAGCATTTT
CASRATRGNQPQHF
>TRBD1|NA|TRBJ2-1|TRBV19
TGTGCCAGTAGTATCGACAGGGGATCCTACAATGAGCAGTTCTTC
CASSIDRGSYNEQFF
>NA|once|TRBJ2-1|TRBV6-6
TGTGCCAGCAGCATGACAGGCAGCTCCTACAATGAGCAGTTCTTC
CASSMTGSSYNEQFF
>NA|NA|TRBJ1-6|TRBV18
TGTGCCAGCTCACCACGTTTTACCCAGGCCAGCTCCTATAATTCACCCCTCCACTTT
CASSPRFTQASSYNSPLHF
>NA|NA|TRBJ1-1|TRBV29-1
TGCAGCGTTGACCTAATGACTTCGAACACTGAAGCTTTCTTT
CSVDLMTSNTEAFF
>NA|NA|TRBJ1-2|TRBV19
TGTGCCAGTAGTACCGACACGCACTATGGCTACACCTTC
CASSTDTHYGYTF
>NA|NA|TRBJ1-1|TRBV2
TGTGCCAGCAGCTACGGATATAACGGCCGGGTGGACACTGAAGCTTTCTTT
CASSYGYNGRVDTEAFF
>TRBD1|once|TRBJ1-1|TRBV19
TGTGCCAGTAGTTCCGGGACAGTCGTCACTGAAGCTTTCTTT
CASSSGTVVTEAFF
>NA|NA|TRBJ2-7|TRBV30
TGTGCCTGGGGGGCATCCTACGAGCAGTACTTC
CAWGASYEQYF
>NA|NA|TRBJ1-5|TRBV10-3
TGTGCCATCAGTGAGTCCCCGGATCAGCCCCAGCATTTT
CAISESPDQPQHF
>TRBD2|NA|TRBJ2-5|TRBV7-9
TGTGCCAGCAGCCCCGGGACTAGCGGGGGTAGAGAGACCCAGTACTTC
CASSPGTSGGRETQYF
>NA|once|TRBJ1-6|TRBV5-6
TGTGCCAGCAGACCCCGGACAAGCTCCTATAATTCACCCCTCCACTTT
CASRPRTSSYNSPLHF
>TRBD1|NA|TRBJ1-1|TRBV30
TGTGCCTGGAGTCCCGGACAGGGGACTGAAGCTTTCTTT
CAWSPGQGTEAFF
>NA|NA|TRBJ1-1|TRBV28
TGTGCCAGCAGTTCCCAACTAGCCGTCAACACTGAAGCTTTCTTT
CASSSQLAVNTEAFF
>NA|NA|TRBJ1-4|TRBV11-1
TGTGCCAGCAGCCCACACGTCAGGCCGAATGAAAAACTGTTTTTT
CASSPHVRPNEKLFF
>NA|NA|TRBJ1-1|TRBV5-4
TGTGCCAGCAGCTTGGCGGGCAGGGATGAAGCTTTCTTT
CASSLAGRDEAFF
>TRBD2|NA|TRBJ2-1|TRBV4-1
TGCGCCAGCAGCCAAGGCCTAGCGGGGGGGCAGGATGAGCAGTTCTTC
CASSQGLAGGQDEQFF
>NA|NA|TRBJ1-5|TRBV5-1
TGCGCCAGCAGCTTGGACGGGACACTCAATCAGCCCCAGCATTTT
CASSLDGTLNQPQHF
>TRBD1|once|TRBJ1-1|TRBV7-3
TGTGCCAGCAGCGTTACCCCAGGGGGACGGACTGAAGCTTTCTTT
CASSVTPGGRTEAFF
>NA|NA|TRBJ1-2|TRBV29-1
TGCAGCGTTGAGCGGGACTCCCACGGGGGCTACACCTTC
CSVERDSHGGYTF
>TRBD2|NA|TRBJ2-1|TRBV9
TGTGCCAGCAGCTACCAGGGACTAGCATATGAGCAGTTCTTC
CASSYQGLAYEQFF
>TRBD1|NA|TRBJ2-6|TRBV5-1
TGCGCCAGCAGTAGAGGACAGGAGAGCTCTGGGGCCAACGTCCTGACTTTC
CASSRGQESSGANVLTF
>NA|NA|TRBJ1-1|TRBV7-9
TGTGCCAGCAGCTTAGGGCCGGGCGGGACCACTGAAGCTTTCTTT
CASSLGPGGTTEAFF